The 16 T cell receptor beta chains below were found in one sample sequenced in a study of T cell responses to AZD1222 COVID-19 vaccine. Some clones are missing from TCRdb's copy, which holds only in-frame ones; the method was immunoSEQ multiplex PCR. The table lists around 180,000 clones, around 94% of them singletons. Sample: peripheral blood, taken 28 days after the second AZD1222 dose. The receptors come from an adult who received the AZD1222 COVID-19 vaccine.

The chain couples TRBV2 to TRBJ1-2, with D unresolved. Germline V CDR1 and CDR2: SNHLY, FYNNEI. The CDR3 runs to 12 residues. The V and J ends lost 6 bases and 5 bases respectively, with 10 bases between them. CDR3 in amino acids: CASRLSSYGYTF. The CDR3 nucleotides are TGTGCCAGCAGATTATCCAGTTATGGCTACACCTTC.

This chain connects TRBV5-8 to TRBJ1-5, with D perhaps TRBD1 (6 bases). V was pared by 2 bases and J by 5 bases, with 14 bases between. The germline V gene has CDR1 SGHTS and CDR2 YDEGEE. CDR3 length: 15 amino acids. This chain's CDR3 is CASSLISGVHQPQHF. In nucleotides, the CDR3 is TGTGCCAGCAGCTTAATTTCAGGGGTCCATCAGCCCCAGCATTTT.

The CDR3 nucleotides are TGTGCCAGCAGTCTGACAGGGGAGGGCTACACCTTC. It yields the protein CASSLTGEGYTF. The chain joins TRBV2 to TRBJ1-2; 8 nucleotides agree with TRBD1. Per germline, CDR1 SNHLY and CDR2 FYNNEI. This CDR3 has 12 amino acids. With 5 bases clipped from V and 8 bases from J, the junction kept 4 bases outside the gene matches. Supplemented by reference TRBV2 and TRBJ1-2, the full variable domain reads EPEVTQTPSHQVTQMGQEVILRCVPISNHLYFYWYRQILGQKVEFLVSFYNNEISEKSEIFDDQFSVERPDGSNFTLKIRSTKLEDSAMYFCASSLTGEGYTFGSGTRLTVV.

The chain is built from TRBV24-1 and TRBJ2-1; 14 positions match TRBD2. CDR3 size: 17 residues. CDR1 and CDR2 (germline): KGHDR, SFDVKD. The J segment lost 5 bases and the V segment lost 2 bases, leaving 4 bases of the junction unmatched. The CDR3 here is CATSDSGLAGVHNEQFF. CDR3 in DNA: TGTGCCACCAGTGATTCGGGACTAGCGGGAGTCCACAATGAGCAGTTCTTC.

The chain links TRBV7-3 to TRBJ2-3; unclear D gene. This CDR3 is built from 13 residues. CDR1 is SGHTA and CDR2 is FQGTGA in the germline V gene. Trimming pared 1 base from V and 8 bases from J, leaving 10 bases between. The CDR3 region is CASSLSGQGTQYF. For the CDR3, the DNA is TGTGCCAGCAGCTTAAGCGGTCAAGGTACGCAGTATTTT. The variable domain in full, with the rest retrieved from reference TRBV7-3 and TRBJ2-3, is GAGVSQTPSNKVTEKGKYVELRCDPISGHTALYWYRQSLGQGPEFLIYFQGTGAADDSGLPNDRFFAVRPEGSVSTLKIQRTERGDSAVYLCASSLSGQGTQYFGPGTRLTVL.

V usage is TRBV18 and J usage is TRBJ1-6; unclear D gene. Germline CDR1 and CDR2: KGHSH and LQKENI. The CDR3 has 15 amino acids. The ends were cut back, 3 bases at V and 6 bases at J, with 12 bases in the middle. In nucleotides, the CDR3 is TGTGCCAGCTCACCCCCTGCCAGTGTTAATTCACCCCTCCACTTT. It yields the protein CASSPPASVNSPLHF.

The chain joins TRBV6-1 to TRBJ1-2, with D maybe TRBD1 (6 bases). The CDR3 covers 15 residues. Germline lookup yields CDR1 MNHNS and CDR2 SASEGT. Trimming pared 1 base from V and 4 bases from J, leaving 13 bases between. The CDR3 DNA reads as TGTGCCAGCAGTGAAGGGCAGGGGAGAATCTATGGCTACACCTTC. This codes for CASSEGQGRIYGYTF.

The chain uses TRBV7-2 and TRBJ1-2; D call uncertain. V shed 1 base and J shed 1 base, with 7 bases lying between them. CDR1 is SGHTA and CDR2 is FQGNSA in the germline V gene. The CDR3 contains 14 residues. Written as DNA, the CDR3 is TGTGCCAGCAGCTTAGGGGGTTTTAACTATGGCTACACCTTC. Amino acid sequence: CASSLGGFNYGYTF.

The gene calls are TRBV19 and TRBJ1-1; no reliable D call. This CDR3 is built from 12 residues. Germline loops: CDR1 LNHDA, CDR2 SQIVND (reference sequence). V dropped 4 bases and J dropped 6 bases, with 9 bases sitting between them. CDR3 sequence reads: CASSTGMAEAFF. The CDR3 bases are TGTGCCAGTAGTACGGGAATGGCTGAAGCTTTCTTT. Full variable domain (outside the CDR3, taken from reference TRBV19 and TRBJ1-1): DGGITQSPKYLFRKEGQNVTLSCEQNLNHDAMYWYRQDPGQGLRLIYYSQIVNDFQKGDIAEGYSVSREKKESFPLTVTSAQKNPTAFYLCASSTGMAEAFFGQGTRLTVV.

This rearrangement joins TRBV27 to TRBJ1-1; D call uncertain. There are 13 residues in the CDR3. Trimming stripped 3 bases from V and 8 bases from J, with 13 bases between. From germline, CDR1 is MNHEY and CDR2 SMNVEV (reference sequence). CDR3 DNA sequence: TGTGCCAGCAGTTTTTACGGATTTCGGGAAGCTTTCTTT. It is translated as CASSFYGFREAFF.

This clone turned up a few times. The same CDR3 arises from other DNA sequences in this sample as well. CDR3 sequence: CASSNSPNYGYTF. The DNA of the CDR3 is TGTGCCAGCAGCAACAGCCCTAACTATGGCTACACCTTC. This chain joins TRBV2 and TRBJ1-2, with no clear D. Trimming left V 6 bases short and J 0 bases short, with 8 bases between. The CDR3 covers 13 residues. The germline V gene encodes CDR1 SNHLY and CDR2 FYNNEI.

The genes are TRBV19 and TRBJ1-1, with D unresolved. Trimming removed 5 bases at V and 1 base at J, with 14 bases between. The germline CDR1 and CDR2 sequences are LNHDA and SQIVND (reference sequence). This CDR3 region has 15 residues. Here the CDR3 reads CASSPAGDGNTEAFF. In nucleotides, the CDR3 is TGTGCCAGTAGTCCGGCGGGCGACGGGAACACTGAAGCTTTCTTT.

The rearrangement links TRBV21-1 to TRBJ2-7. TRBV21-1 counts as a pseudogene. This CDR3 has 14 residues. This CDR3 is CASSKVGIPYEQYF. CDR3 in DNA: TGTGCCAGCAGCAAAGTGGGAATTCCCTACGAGCAGTACTTC.

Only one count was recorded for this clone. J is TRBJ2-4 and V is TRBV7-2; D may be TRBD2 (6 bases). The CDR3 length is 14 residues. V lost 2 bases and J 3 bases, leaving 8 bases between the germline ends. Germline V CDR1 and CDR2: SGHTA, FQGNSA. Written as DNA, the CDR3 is TGTGCCAGCAGCTTAACCGGGGGCAAAAACATTCAGTACTTC. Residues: CASSLTGGKNIQYF.

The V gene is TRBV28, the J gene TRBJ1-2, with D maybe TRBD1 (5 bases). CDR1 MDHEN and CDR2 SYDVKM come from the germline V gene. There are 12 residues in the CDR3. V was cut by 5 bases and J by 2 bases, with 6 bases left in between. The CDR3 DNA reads TGTGCCAGCAGTCAGGGAAACTATGGCTACACCTTC. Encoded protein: CASSQGNYGYTF.

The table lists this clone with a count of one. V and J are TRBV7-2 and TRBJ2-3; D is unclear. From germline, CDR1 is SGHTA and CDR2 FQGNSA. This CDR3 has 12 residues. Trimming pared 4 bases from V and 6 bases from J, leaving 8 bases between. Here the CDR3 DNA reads TGTGCCAGCAGCTCTGCGTCTGATACGCAGTATTTT. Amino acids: CASSSASDTQYF.